This entry lists 16 T cell receptor beta chains sequenced from one sample in a study of cytomegalovirus exposure and HLA in healthy donors. The PCR contained 60 Vbeta and 13 Jbeta primers. TCRdb's table, derived via immunoSEQ multiplex PCR, lists solely in-frame clones and lacks some. The data hold 35,000 to 50,000 clones, with roughly half observed a single time. Sequenced: PBMCs. Receptors were obtained from a man aged 55 to 69 in good health and CMV-seronegative.

This clone was observed a few times. The chain couples TRBV19 to TRBJ2-3; D perhaps matches TRBD2 (5 bases). V was cut by 5 bases and J by 5 bases, with 11 bases left in between. The CDR3 loop spans 13 amino acids. Germline V gives CDR1 LNHDA, CDR2 SQIVND (reference sequence). DNA for the CDR3: TGTGCCAGTAGTCCGTCGGGGAAAGATACGCAGTATTTT. This codes for CASSPSGKDTQYF.

The chain couples TRBV25-1 to TRBJ2-7; 10 nucleotides match TRBD2. The CDR3 sequence is 14 residues long. J was trimmed by 2 bases and V by 5 bases; bases with no gene match: 3. Germline values: CDR1 MGHDK, CDR2 SYGVNS. CDR3 in DNA: TGTGCCAGCAGTCCAGGGACTAGCGCCTACGAGCAGTACTTC. Protein product: CASSPGTSAYEQYF.

The chain recombines TRBV15 with TRBJ1-5; possible D gene TRBD1, 5 bases. The CDR3 totals 14 residues. Germline-derived CDR1 and CDR2 are LNHNV and YYDKDF (reference sequence). Trimming stripped 0 bases from V and 7 bases from J, with 10 bases between. The CDR3 DNA follows: TGTGCCACCAGCAGAGAGGGGGGGAACCAGCCCCAGCATTTT. Translation: CATSREGGNQPQHF.

The rearrangement links TRBV30 to TRBJ2-7; 9 nucleotides match TRBD1. Unmatched junction bases numbered 2, after V lost 5 bases and J lost 6 bases. Per germline, CDR1 GTSNPN and CDR2 SVGIG (reference sequence). This CDR3 has 11 residues. CDR3 loop: CAWGTGREQYF. The CDR3 DNA is TGTGCCTGGGGGACAGGGCGCGAGCAGTACTTC.

The V and J genes are TRBV6-4 and TRBJ1-5; 11 nucleotides agree with TRBD1. V dropped 9 bases and J dropped 3; count of bases not matched to a gene: 16. CDR1 MRHNA and CDR2 SNTAGT come from the germline V gene. This CDR3 region has 18 residues. CDR3 amino acids: CARRIKPGQGEDNQPQHF. CDR3 sequence (DNA): TGTGCCAGAAGGATTAAGCCGGGACAGGGGGAAGACAATCAGCCCCAGCATTTT.

In its sample, this clone was seen a few times. The rearrangement joins TRBV7-6 to TRBJ2-6; 8 bases are a match to TRBD1. J gave up 0 bases and V 4 bases, and 8 bases lay outside the gene matches. The CDR3 loop spans 18 amino acids. Looked up from germline, CDR1 is SGHVS and CDR2 is FNYEAQ. CDR3 protein: CASSSATGANSGANVLTF. In nucleotides, the CDR3 is TGTGCCAGCAGCTCGGCGACAGGGGCGAACTCTGGGGCCAACGTCCTGACTTTC.

This clone was found a few times. The chain couples TRBV29-1 to TRBJ1-1; 7 bases are shared with TRBD1. Germline values: CDR1 SQVTM, CDR2 ANQGSEA. CDR3 length equals 15 residues. Trimming took 4 bases from V and 1 from J; bases not matched to a gene: 9. CDR3 coding DNA: TGCAGCGTTGGCGAGGGGGCGCGGGGGAACACTGAAGCTTTCTTT. It translates to CSVGEGARGNTEAFF.

This clone was counted a few times. This chain joins TRBV18 and TRBJ1-5, with unresolved D. Germline CDR1 is KGHSH and CDR2 is LQKENI. The V gene lost 6 bases and the J gene lost 5 bases, with 11 bases spanning the gap. CDR3 length: 13 amino acids. CDR3 protein: CASSGQQDQPQHF. Written as DNA, the CDR3 is TGTGCCAGCTCGGGCCAGCAAGATCAGCCCCAGCATTTT.

This clone has just a few counts. The chain couples TRBV19 to TRBJ2-7; weak D call: TRBD1 (5 bases). The CDR3 sequence is 14 residues long. Per the germline V gene, CDR1 is LNHDA and CDR2 is SQIVND (reference sequence). V was shortened by 5 bases and J by 3 bases, with 14 bases between the two germline ends. CDR3 amino acids: CASSPSRQRYEQYF. The CDR3 DNA sequence: TGTGCCAGTAGTCCCTCGCGACAGCGCTACGAGCAGTACTTC.

The J gene is TRBJ2-6, the V gene TRBV4-3; D call uncertain. This CDR3 spans 16 amino acids. V lost 0 bases, J lost 0 bases, and 6 bases lay in between. Germline values: CDR1 LGHNA, CDR2 YSLEER. The CDR3 is CASSQDHSSGANVLTF. The CDR3 DNA is TGCGCCAGCAGCCAAGATCACAGCTCTGGGGCCAACGTCCTGACTTTC.

The chain recombines TRBV5-1 with TRBJ2-1, with 7 bases identical to TRBD1. This CDR3 has 14 amino acids. Germline CDR1 reads SGHRS; CDR2 reads YFSETQ. Trimming removed 4 bases from V and 3 bases from J; junction bases left unmatched: 4. The CDR3 bases are TGCGCCAGCAGCCCCCGGGACAGCTACAATGAGCAGTTCTTC. It translates to CASSPRDSYNEQFF.

The chain couples TRBV11-2 to TRBJ1-1, with D perhaps matching TRBD1 (5 bases). The V gene lost 4 bases and the J gene lost 8 bases, with 17 bases spanning the gap. There are 14 residues in the CDR3. CDR1 is SGHAT and CDR2 is FQNNGV in the germline V gene. The CDR3 DNA reads TGTGCCAGCAGCTATGGGGACTCTTGGGAGGAAGCTTTCTTT. Its protein is CASSYGDSWEEAFF.

This clone came up once. The chain couples TRBV7-9 to TRBJ2-3, with D maybe TRBD1 (5 bases). From germline, CDR1 is SEHNR and CDR2 FQNEAQ (reference sequence). Between the trimmed V and J ends, which lost 1 base and 0 bases, there was a span of 8 bases. The CDR3 loop spans 15 amino acids. The CDR3 DNA is TGTGCCAGCAGCTTAGAGAAGGGGAGCACAGATACGCAGTATTTT. Its protein is CASSLEKGSTDTQYF.

The chain employs TRBV30 and TRBJ1-5, with 7 bases lining up with TRBD1. The CDR3 covers 13 residues. Germline CDR1 GTSNPN, CDR2 SVGIG (reference sequence). The J segment lost 2 bases and the V segment lost 4 bases, leaving 2 bases of the junction unmatched. The CDR3 here is CAWTDRGNQPQHF. The DNA of the CDR3 is TGTGCCTGGACTGACAGGGGCAATCAGCCCCAGCATTTT.

This chain links TRBV29-1 with TRBJ1-5; 7 bases line up with TRBD1. Germline-derived CDR1 and CDR2 are SQVTM and ANQGSEA. After removal of 6 bases from V and 6 bases from J, the junction contained 14 bases not matched to a gene. This CDR3 is 15 amino acids long. The CDR3 sequence is CSVALGQGVTQPQHF. DNA of the CDR3: TGCAGCGTGGCCTTAGGGCAGGGGGTAACTCAGCCCCAGCATTTT.

This chain joins TRBV5-1 and TRBJ1-5; TRBD1 matches at 8 bases. After removal of 0 bases from V and 6 bases from J, the junction contained 2 bases not matched to a gene. The germline gives CDR1 SGHRS, CDR2 YFSETQ. The CDR3 extends over 14 amino acids. The CDR3, as DNA: TGCGCCAGCAGCTTGGGACAGGGGAGTCAGCCCCAGCATTTT. It translates to CASSLGQGSQPQHF. The whole variable domain, remainder taken from reference TRBV5-1 and TRBJ1-5, is KAGVTQTPRYLIKTRGQQVTLSCSPISGHRSVSWYQQTPGQGLQFLFEYFSETQRNKGNFPGRFSGRQFSNSRSEMNVSTLELGDSALYLCASSLGQGSQPQHFGDGTRLSIL.